This T cell receptor beta chain was observed in a study of cytomegalovirus exposure and HLA in healthy donors (dated by TCRdb to the late 2010s). General notes on the study: According to a later analysis, one platform produced both the 100 to 150 validation repertoires and the roughly 640 repertoires of the first cohort. The study was designed to test whether signatures of past pathogen exposure could be identified by cataloging public T cell receptors. Along with the approximately 700-subject first cohort, a separate validation cohort of over 90 different subjects was used. The study combined high-throughput TCR immunosequencing, statistical association of individual TCRs with disease status, and machine learning to predict cytomegalovirus infection status.

Findings and caveats that apply to the study as a whole: A few of the identified cytomegalovirus-associated TCR beta chains were confirmed in vitro to be specific for cytomegalovirus antigens. The classifier was reported to diagnose cytomegalovirus status with high specificity and sensitivity in both the original and validation cohorts. Most TCR sequences were seen in very few donors, while some public TCRs were found in many individuals. The study gave a list of about 170 TCR beta chains associated with cytomegalovirus. A later analysis found that TCRs clustered in the first cohort also tended to co-occur in the roughly 120 validation repertoires, with approximately 95% of cluster scores above 0. All 120 or so repertoires were used to score co-occurrence in the validation cohort in a later analysis, because that analysis had no HLA typing for the cohort. The authors suggested that the approach could potentially be extended to other disease states and immunological phenotypes.

The donors were included in the validation cohort of 120 subjects, a group kept apart from the 666-subject first cohort. The library relied on the immunoSEQ multiplex PCR assay. In the source study's methods: A statistical classification framework was built to diagnose cytomegalovirus status from the catalog of TCR beta chain sequences. In TCRdb, the immuneACCESS table is reduced to in-frame sequences with V and J assigned. These tables do not hold every clone; where another copy was compared, an unresolved V gene accounts for under half, and the others remain unexplained. The DNA was the basis for D and trimming; V, J and clone size are from that table. This sample holds roughly 200,000 clones; approximately 78% were observed only once. 1% to 1.5% of the sample is in the top ten clones. V loses 6 bases, J loses 0 bases, and the germline ends lie 9 bases apart. The CDR1 and CDR2 encoded by the germline V gene are SGHVS and FNYEAQ. The CDR3, from cysteine to phenylalanine, totals 14 residues. The entry retains the CDR3 DNA only, 42 bases that are in frame from base 1.

As to this clone: This clone's antigen is unknown. No much larger clone exists at a distance of one base, and base qualities are not known.

Sequencing input: PBMCs. The sequence came from a woman aged 25 to 39 in good health and CMV-seronegative. The V gene is TRBV7-6 and the J gene is TRBJ1-5, and the D gene may be TRBD1, 5 bases matching. The nucleotides read TGTGCCAGCAGTCGGGGGGTTAGCAATCAGCCCCAGCATTTT. Its product reads: CASSRGVSNQPQHF.